The source of this T cell receptor beta chain is a study of beta chain features in type 1 diabetes. Study-wide results and limits: Whether TCRB rearrangement is influenced by HLA type went unresolved here. Short templates might get an advantage during PCR, and this would be equal in patients and controls. People with Type 1 diabetes carried modestly yet significantly shorter TCRB CDR3s in all four CD4+ subsets.

All of the isolated RNA was reverse transcribed, so expressed TCRB transcripts were sequenced. Roughly 3.4 million reads per sample on average were obtained from naive, central memory and regulatory T cell samples. Produced via immunoSEQ multiplex PCR; TCRdb's table is partial and in-frame only. The sample consists of roughly 500,000 clones, 11% of them appearing once. Notes on this clone: What it recognizes is unknown.

The CDR3 loop spans 14 amino acids. Germline V CDR1 and CDR2: SGDLS, YYNGEE. The ends lost 1 base at V and 4 bases at J; junction bases unmatched: 3. The clonotype was recovered from a woman aged 18-29 years in good health. The sequencing sample was made of naive CD4+ T cells from blood. This sequence joins TRBV9 and TRBJ2-3; 7 bases line up with TRBD1. The CDR3 loop reads CASSVTGVSDTQYF. CDR3 coding DNA: TGTGCCAGCAGCGTAACAGGGGTTTCAGATACGCAGTATTTT.